What follows is one T cell receptor (beta chain) and its context. Its specificity is not known. This sample stems from a study of PD-1 blockade in classical Hodgkin lymphoma. Study at large: Once every 2 weeks, patients received intravenous nivolumab at 3 mg/kg.

Regarding time point: cycle 4 day 1 (C4D1), after about 6 weeks of nivolumab. Each and every patient relapsed after autologous stem cell transplantation, and patients got differing brentuximab vedotin exposure. Each best response was a complete response, a partial response or progressive disease. This table comes from immunoSEQ multiplex PCR, and its TCRdb copy is limited to in-frame clones, with some not included. The sample lists tens of thousands of clones, approximately 80% occurring once. Findings and limits, study-wide: Complete responders started with a diversity level that resembled newly diagnosed patients at baseline. As was reported, newly diagnosed patients showed lower baseline TCR diversity than healthy donors did.

Here the sequenced sample was peripheral blood mononuclear cells (PBMCs), taken before the fourth cycle of nivolumab. This TCR was sampled from a human donor with classical Hodgkin lymphoma.

Here the CDR3 reads CASSPIAGVGETQYF. The CDR3 DNA sequence: TGTGCCAGCAGCCCAATAGCGGGGGTAGGAGAGACCCAGTACTTC. The chain uses TRBV7-3 and TRBJ2-5, with 9 positions matching TRBD2. The V and J ends lost 5 bases and 4 bases, in that order; junction bases with no gene match: 8. Per the germline V gene, CDR1 is SGHTA and CDR2 is FQGTGA. The CDR3 loop spans 15 amino acids.